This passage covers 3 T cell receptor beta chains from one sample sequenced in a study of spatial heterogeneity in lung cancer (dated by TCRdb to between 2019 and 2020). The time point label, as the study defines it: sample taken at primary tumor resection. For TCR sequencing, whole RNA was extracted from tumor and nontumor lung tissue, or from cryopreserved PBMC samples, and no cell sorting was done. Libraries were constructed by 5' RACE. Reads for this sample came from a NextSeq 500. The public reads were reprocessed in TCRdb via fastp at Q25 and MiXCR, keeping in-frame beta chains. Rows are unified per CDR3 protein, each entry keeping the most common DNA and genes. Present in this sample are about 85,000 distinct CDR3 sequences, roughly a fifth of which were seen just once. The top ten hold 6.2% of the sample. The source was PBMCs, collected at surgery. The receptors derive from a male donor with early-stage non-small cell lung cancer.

The CDR3 region is CASSLVAASSYNEQFF. The CDR3 nucleotides are TGTGCCAGCAGCTTAGTAGCGGCTAGCTCCTACAATGAGCAGTTCTTC. V and J are TRBV7-2 and TRBJ2-1, with D perhaps TRBD2 (6 bases). Germline CDR1 is SGHTA and CDR2 is FQGNSA. This CDR3 has 16 residues. V was cut by 1 base and J by 0 bases, with 10 bases left in between.

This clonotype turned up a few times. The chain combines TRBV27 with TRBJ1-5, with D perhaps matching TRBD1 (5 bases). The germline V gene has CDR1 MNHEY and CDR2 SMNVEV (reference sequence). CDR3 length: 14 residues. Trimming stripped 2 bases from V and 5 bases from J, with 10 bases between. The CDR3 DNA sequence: TGTGCCAGCAGTTTAGGCAGGGATGATCAGCCCCAGCATTTT. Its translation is CASSLGRDDQPQHF.

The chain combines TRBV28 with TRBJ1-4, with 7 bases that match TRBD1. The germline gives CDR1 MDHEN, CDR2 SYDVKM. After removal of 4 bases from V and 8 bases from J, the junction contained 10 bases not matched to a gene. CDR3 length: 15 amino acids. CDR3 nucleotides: TGTGCCAGCAGTTCTGGGACAGAACGGGGAGAAAAACTGTTTTTT. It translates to CASSSGTERGEKLFF.